What follows are 15 T cell receptor beta chains derived from one specimen sequenced in a study of cytomegalovirus exposure and HLA in healthy donors. The PCR ran on 60 Vbeta and 13 Jbeta primers. Assay: immunoSEQ multiplex PCR; the TCRdb copy retains only in-frame clones and omits some. The sample consists of around 200,000 clones, roughly four fifths of them appearing once. The specimen was PBMCs. The source of these receptors is a man over 45 in good health and CMV-seronegative.

The V call is TRBV7-2, the J call TRBJ2-5; 11 bases fit TRBD2. The CDR3 contains 16 residues. Germline-derived CDR1 and CDR2 are SGHTA and FQGNSA. V gave up 4 bases and J gave up 4 bases; unmatched junction bases: 8. CDR3 sequence (DNA): TGTGCCAGCAGCTCATTTAGCGGGGGGGTGGGAGAGACCCAGTACTTC. This gives the protein CASSSFSGGVGETQYF.

With respect to this clone: Relative to the germline gene, one junction end is altered; a read error may explain this. The rearrangement joins TRBV7-7 to TRBJ2-2; 7 nucleotides match TRBD1. Looked up from germline, CDR1 is SSHAT and CDR2 is FNYEAQ (reference sequence). CDR3 length: 13 residues. CDR3 in DNA: TGTGCTAGCAGCAATCAGGGGGACGGGGAGCTGTTTTTT. Protein sequence: CASSNQGDGELFF.

This chain links TRBV11-2 with TRBJ2-5; D is uncertain. Per germline, CDR1 SGHAT and CDR2 FQNNGV. CDR3 length equals 17 residues. Trimming pared 0 bases from V and 1 base from J, leaving 15 bases between. The DNA of the CDR3 is TGTGCCAGCAGCTTAGATCAAGAAAGACTTCGCCAAGAGACCCAGTACTTC. Translation gives CASSLDQERLRQETQYF.

This rearrangement joins TRBV6-5 to TRBJ2-3; 10 bases are a match to TRBD2. CDR1 and CDR2 from the germline V gene are MNHEY and SVGAGI. This CDR3 has 14 residues. With 8 bases clipped from V and 1 base from J, the junction kept 3 bases outside the gene matches. As DNA, the CDR3 is TGTGCCAGCGGGCTAGCGGGGGGCACAGATACGCAGTATTTT. It specifies CASGLAGGTDTQYF.

The J gene is TRBJ1-1, the V gene TRBV19; no reliable D call. Trimming shortened V by 5 bases and J by 0 bases, and 16 bases separated the two germline ends. CDR1 LNHDA and CDR2 SQIVND come from the germline V gene (reference sequence). The CDR3 covers 16 residues. CDR3 amino acids: CASSSRPEAMNTEAFF. The CDR3 DNA is TGTGCCAGTAGTTCCCGCCCGGAGGCCATGAACACTGAAGCTTTCTTT.

The chain carries TRBV6-6 and TRBJ2-1; the D gene is possibly TRBD2 (5 bases). Germline CDR1 and CDR2: MNHNY and SVGAGI (reference sequence). This CDR3 contains 16 residues. Between the trimmed V and J ends, which lost 6 bases and 6 bases, there was a span of 21 bases. As DNA, the CDR3 is TGTGCCAGCAGCCCTACTAGTGGAGCACCGGCCAATGAGCAGTTCTTC. Protein: CASSPTSGAPANEQFF.

V is TRBV30 and J is TRBJ2-3; TRBD2 agrees at 15 bases. The germline V gene encodes CDR1 GTSNPN and CDR2 SVGIG (reference sequence). The CDR3 is 18 residues long. With 1 base clipped from V and 1 base from J, the junction kept 6 bases outside the gene matches. The CDR3: CAWSGGTSGRSRTDTQYF. In nucleotides, the CDR3 is TGTGCCTGGAGTGGGGGGACTAGCGGGAGGTCACGCACAGATACGCAGTATTTT.

This clone was recorded a few times. The chain couples TRBV6-1 to TRBJ1-1; D is unresolved. This CDR3 contains 13 residues. With 2 bases removed from V and 0 bases from J, the gap between germline ends came to 4 bases. CDR1 is MNHNS and CDR2 is SASEGT in the germline V gene. This chain's CDR3 is CASSEPVNTEAFF. CDR3 coding DNA: TGTGCCAGCAGTGAACCAGTGAACACTGAAGCTTTCTTT.

This clone was picked up a small number of times. At one end the junction does not follow the germline gene, possibly because of a read error. This chain joins TRBV30 and TRBJ2-5; D perhaps matches TRBD2 (5 bases). Germline loops: CDR1 GTSNPN, CDR2 SVGIG (reference sequence). This CDR3 is 14 amino acids long. In DNA form, the CDR3 reads TGTGCCTGTAGTGTATTGGGGAACACCGGGGAGCAGTACTTC. Its translation: CACSVLGNTGEQYF.

The chain is built from TRBV6-5 and TRBJ1-1; D is perhaps TRBD1 (6 bases). Deletions cut 5 bases from V and 11 bases from J, with 24 bases between. The CDR3 consists of 15 residues. Germline-derived CDR1 and CDR2 are MNHEY and SVGAGI. The CDR3 spells CASSKKVLQGSRAFF. CDR3 in DNA: TGTGCCAGCAGTAAAAAGGTCTTGCAGGGGTCGAGGGCTTTCTTT.

The V call is TRBV7-2, the J call TRBJ1-6; no reliable D call. This CDR3 region has 13 residues. The V and J ends lost 0 bases and 7 bases respectively, with 4 bases between them. Germline V gene lookup returns CDR1 SGHTA and CDR2 FQGNSA. The CDR3 DNA is TGTGCCAGCAGCTTAGCCCTAAATTCACCCCTCCACTTT. Its protein product is CASSLALNSPLHF. The full variable domain, with the rest looked up from reference TRBV7-2 and TRBJ1-6, is GAGVSQSPSNKVTEKGKDVELRCDPISGHTALYWYRQSLGQGLEFLIYFQGNSAPDKSGLPSDRFSAERTGGSVSTLTIQRTQQEDSAVYLCASSLALNSPLHFGNGTRLTVT.

About this clone: The junction differs from germline at one of its ends, possibly a read error. The gene calls are TRBV7-9 and TRBJ2-5, with D perhaps matching TRBD1 (5 bases). This CDR3 comprises 15 residues. In germline, CDR1 is SEHNR, CDR2 FQNEAQ (reference sequence). The CDR3 nucleotides read TGTGCCAGCAGTTTAGGACCGCAGGGCCAAGAGACCCAGTACTTC. Amino acids: CASSLGPQGQETQYF.

The rearrangement uses TRBV12-5 and TRBJ2-2; 8 nucleotides agree with TRBD2. The germline gives CDR1 LGHNT, CDR2 FRNRAP. This CDR3 contains 14 residues. Unmatched junction bases numbered 6, after V lost 6 bases and J lost 6 bases. The CDR3 DNA follows: TGTGCTAGTGGCCCGGGACTAGTAGCCGGGGAGCTGTTTTTT. Translation: CASGPGLVAGELFF.

This chain connects TRBV18 to TRBJ2-3; TRBD2 matches at 9 bases. Germline V gene data show CDR1 as KGHSH and CDR2 as LQKENI. The trim removed 1 base at V and 0 bases at J, leaving 8 bases unmatched. The CDR3 consists of 18 residues. The CDR3 DNA sequence: TGTGCCAGCTCACCACTCTTGGCTAGCGGGACCAGCACAGATACGCAGTATTTT. It yields the protein CASSPLLASGTSTDTQYF. The full variable domain, in which reference TRBV18 and TRBJ2-3 provide the parts outside the CDR3, is NAGVMQNPRHLVRRRGQEARLRCSPMKGHSHVYWYRQLPEEGLKFMVYLQKENIIDESGMPKERFSAEFPKEGPSILRIQQVVRGDSAAYFCASSPLLASGTSTDTQYFGPGTRLTVL.

The chain employs TRBV4-3 and TRBJ1-5; 7 positions match TRBD1. V was pared by 6 bases and J by 2 bases, with 13 bases of the junction left unmatched. This CDR3 is built from 17 residues. Germline V CDR1 and CDR2: LGHNA, YSLEER. The CDR3 DNA sequence: TGCGCCAGCAGGGAGGTGACAGGGAATATTGGCAATCAGCCCCAGCATTTT. Protein: CASREVTGNIGNQPQHF.